This T cell receptor (beta chain) stems from a study of T-cell memory formation after mild COVID-19. Using its own MiXCR run on the 5' RACE reads, TCRdb lists one record per CDR3 protein. The data contain approximately 290,000 distinct CDR3 sequences, 7.5% to 9.5% of them singletons. The table lists this clonotype with many counts. The CDR3 runs 13 residues. The source of this sequence is a man between 18 and 29 years old who had mild COVID-19 (a few samples of this study predate the infection). Cell type and time point are not known. This chain connects TRBV21-1 to TRBJ1-5. TRBV21-1 is a known pseudogene. Source material: PBMCs or a T cell subset sorted from them (not recorded which). DNA of the CDR3: TGTGCCAGCACCATAAGGGTAGGGCAGCCCCAGCATTTT. Protein: CASTIRVGQPQHF.